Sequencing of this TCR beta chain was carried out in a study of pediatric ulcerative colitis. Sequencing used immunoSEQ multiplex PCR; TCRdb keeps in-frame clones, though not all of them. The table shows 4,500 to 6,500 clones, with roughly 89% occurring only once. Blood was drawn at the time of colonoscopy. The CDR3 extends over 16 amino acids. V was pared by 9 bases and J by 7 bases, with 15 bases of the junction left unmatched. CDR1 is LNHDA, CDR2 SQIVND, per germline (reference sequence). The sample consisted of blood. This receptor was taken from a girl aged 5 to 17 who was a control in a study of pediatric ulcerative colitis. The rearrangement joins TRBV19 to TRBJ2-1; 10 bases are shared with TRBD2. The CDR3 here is CASESRLAGLTNEQFF. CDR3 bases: TGTGCCAGCGAATCGAGACTAGCGGGCTTAACTAATGAGCAGTTCTTC.